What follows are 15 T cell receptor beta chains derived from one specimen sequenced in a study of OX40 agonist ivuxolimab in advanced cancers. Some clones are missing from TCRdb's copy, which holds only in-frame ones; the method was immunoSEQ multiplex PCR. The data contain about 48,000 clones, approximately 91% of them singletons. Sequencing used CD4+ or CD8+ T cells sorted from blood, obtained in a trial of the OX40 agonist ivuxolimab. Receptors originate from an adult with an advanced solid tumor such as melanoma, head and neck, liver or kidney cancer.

The CDR3 nucleotides read TGCGCCAGCAGCCCTCGTAGGGAAGAGACCCAGTACTTC. Protein sequence: CASSPRREETQYF. J is TRBJ2-5 and V is TRBV5-1; D gene uncertain. This CDR3 has 13 amino acids. V was clipped by 4 bases and J by 3 bases, with 10 bases between them. CDR1 and CDR2 (germline): SGHRS, YFSETQ.

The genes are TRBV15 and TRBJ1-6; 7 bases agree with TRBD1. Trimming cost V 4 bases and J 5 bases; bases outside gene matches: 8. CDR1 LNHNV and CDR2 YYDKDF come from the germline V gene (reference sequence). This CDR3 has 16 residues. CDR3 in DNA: TGTGCCACCAGCACTTTGCGGACAGGCGATAATTCACCCCTCCACTTT. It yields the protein CATSTLRTGDNSPLHF.

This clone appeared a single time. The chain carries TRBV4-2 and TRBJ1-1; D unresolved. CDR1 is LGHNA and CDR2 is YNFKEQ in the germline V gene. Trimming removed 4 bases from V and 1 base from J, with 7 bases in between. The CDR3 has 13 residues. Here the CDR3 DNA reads TGTGCCAGCAGCCTTTCGGAGAACACTGAAGCTTTCTTT. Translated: CASSLSENTEAFF.

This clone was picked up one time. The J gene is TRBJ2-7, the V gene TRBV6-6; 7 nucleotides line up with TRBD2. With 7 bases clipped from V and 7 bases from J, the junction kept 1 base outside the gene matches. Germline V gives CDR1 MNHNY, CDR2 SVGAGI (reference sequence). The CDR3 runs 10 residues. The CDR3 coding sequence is TGTGCCAGCACCGGGGGGGAGCAGTACTTC. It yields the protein CASTGGEQYF.

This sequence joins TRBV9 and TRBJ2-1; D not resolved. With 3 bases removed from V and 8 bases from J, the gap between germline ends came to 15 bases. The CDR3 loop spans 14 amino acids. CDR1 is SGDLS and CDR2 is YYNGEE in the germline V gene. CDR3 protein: CASSDWASQDEQFF. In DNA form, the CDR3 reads TGTGCCAGCAGCGATTGGGCCTCGCAGGATGAGCAGTTCTTC. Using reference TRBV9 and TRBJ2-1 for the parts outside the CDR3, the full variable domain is DSGVTQTPKHLITATGQRVTLRCSPRSGDLSVYWYQQSLDQGLQFLIQYYNGEERAKGNILERFSAQQFPDLHSELNLSSLELGDSALYFCASSDWASQDEQFFGPGTRLTVL.

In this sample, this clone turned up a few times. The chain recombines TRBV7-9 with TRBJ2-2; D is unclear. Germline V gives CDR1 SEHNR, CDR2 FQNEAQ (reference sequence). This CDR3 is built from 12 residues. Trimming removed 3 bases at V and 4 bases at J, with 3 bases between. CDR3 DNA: TGTGCCAGCAGCTTCGGCACCGGGGAGCTGTTTTTT. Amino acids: CASSFGTGELFF.

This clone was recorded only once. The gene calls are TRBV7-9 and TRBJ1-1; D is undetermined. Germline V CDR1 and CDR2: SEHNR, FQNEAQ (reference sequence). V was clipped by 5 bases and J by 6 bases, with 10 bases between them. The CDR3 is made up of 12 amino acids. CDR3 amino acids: CASSQGRPEAFF. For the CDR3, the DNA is TGTGCCAGCAGCCAAGGACGGCCTGAAGCTTTCTTT.

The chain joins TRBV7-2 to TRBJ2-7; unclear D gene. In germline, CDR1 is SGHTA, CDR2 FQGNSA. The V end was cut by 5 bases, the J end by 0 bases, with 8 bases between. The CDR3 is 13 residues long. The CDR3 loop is CASSPAVSYEQYV. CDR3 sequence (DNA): TGTGCCAGCAGCCCGGCGGTCTCCTACGAGCAGTACGTC.

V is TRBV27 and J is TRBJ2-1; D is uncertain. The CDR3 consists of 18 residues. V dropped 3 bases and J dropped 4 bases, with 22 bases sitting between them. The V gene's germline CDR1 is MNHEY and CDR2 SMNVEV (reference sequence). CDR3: CASSFQGWRRDSYNEQFF. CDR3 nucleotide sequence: TGTGCCAGCAGTTTTCAAGGGTGGCGCAGAGACTCTTACAATGAGCAGTTCTTC.

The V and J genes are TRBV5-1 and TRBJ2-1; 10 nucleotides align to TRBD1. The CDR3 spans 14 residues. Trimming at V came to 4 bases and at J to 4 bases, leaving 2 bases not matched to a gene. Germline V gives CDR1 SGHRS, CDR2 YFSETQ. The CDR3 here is CASSGTGAYNEQFF. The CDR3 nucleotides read TGCGCCAGCAGCGGGACAGGGGCGTACAATGAGCAGTTCTTC.

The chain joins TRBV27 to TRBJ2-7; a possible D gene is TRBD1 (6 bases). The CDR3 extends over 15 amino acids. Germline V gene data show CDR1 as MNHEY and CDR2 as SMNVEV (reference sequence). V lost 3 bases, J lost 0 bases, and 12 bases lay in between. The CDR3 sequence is CASSFFTGSSYEQYF. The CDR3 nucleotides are TGTGCCAGCAGTTTTTTTACAGGGAGCTCCTACGAGCAGTACTTC.

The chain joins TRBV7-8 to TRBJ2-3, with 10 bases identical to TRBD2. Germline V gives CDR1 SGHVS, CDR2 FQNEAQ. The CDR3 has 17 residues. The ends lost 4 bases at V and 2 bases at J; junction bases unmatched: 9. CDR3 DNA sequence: TGTGCCAGCAGCTCAAAGTCTAGCGGGGGTACCACAGATACGCAGTATTTT. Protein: CASSSKSSGGTTDTQYF.

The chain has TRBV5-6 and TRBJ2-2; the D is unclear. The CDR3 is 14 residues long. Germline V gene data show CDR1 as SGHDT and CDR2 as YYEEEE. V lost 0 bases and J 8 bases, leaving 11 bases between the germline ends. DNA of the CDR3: TGTGCCAGCAGCTTGGACAGAGCTTTTGGGGAGCTGTTTTTT. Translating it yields CASSLDRAFGELFF.

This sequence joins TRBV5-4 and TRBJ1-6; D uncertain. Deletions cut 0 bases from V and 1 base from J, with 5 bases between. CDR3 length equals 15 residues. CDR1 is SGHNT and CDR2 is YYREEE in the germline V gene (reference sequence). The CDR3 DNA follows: TGTGCCAGCAGCTTGGGGGGTTCCTATAATTCACCCCTCCACTTT. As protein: CASSLGGSYNSPLHF.

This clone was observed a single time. CDR3 in amino acids: CASRGLVGNEQFF. CDR3 nucleotide sequence: TGCGCCAGCAGGGGACTAGTCGGGAATGAGCAGTTCTTC. J is TRBJ2-1 and V is TRBV4-1; 8 bases align to TRBD2. Germline CDR1 is MGHRA and CDR2 is YSYEKL. V trimming: 6 bases; J trimming: 7 bases; junction bases outside the gene matches: 5. This CDR3 spans 13 amino acids.